The 3 T cell receptor beta chains below all came from one sample that was sequenced in a study of shared clonotypes between healthy human individuals. Repertoires were generated with immunoSEQ multiplex PCR, while TCRdb's copy carries only in-frame clones and drops some. The repertoire holds 1,500,000 or so clones, roughly 96% seen once, with about 1.2% in the top ten. Sequencing was performed on naive CD4+ T cells sorted from blood. The subset here: CD45RA+ positively selected. The receptor source for this set is a man younger than 45 in good health.

Worth noting for this clone: Within the sample, other DNA sequences also encode this same CDR3. CDR3 DNA: TGCGCCAGCAGCCTTGGGACTAGCGGGCACAATGAGCAGTTCTTC. Translation gives CASSLGTSGHNEQFF. V gene TRBV5-1 combines with J gene TRBJ2-1; TRBD2 matches at 12 bases. Germline-derived CDR1 and CDR2 are SGHRS and YFSETQ. This CDR3 has 15 amino acids. The trim removed 4 bases at V and 5 bases at J, leaving 4 bases unmatched.

The V gene is TRBV7-6, the J gene TRBJ1-4, with 7 bases lining up with TRBD1. The CDR3 is 14 residues long. The trim removed 5 bases at V and 2 bases at J, leaving 2 bases unmatched. Germline assignment: CDR1 SGHVS and CDR2 FNYEAQ. CDR3 protein: CASSVQGTNEKLFF. The CDR3 DNA is TGTGCCAGCAGCGTACAGGGGACTAATGAAAAACTGTTTTTT.

CDR3 in amino acids: CASSLSGGNTGELFF. CDR3 DNA: TGTGCCAGCAGCTTAAGTGGGGGAAACACCGGGGAGCTGTTTTTT. The chain joins TRBV7-3 to TRBJ2-2, with D tentatively TRBD1 or TRBD2 (5 bases each). Trimming left V 1 base short and J 2 bases short, with 8 bases between. The CDR3 has 15 amino acids. Germline V CDR1 and CDR2: SGHTA, FQGTGA. Variable domain in full (rest from reference TRBV7-3 and TRBJ2-2): GAGVSQTPSNKVTEKGKYVELRCDPISGHTALYWYRQSLGQGPEFLIYFQGTGAADDSGLPNDRFFAVRPEGSVSTLKIQRTERGDSAVYLCASSLSGGNTGELFFGEGSRLTVL.